The 18 T cell receptor beta chains presented below share a single source sample, sequenced in a study of blood T cells in healthy people across ages. The second PCR ran about 6 to 12 cycles with a sample-barcoded 5' primer and J-beta primers. One entry per CDR3 protein, called by TCRdb with MiXCR from the 5' RACE reads. The table includes over a million distinct CDR3 sequences, about 42% detected once. The sample comprised blood. These receptors originate from a woman between 18 and 29 years old in good health.

This chain uses TRBV5-6 with TRBJ2-5; D gene uncertain. The CDR3 loop spans 17 amino acids. Trimming stripped 0 bases from V and 5 bases from J, with 20 bases between. The V gene's germline CDR1 is SGHDT and CDR2 YYEEEE. DNA of the CDR3: TGTGCCAGCAGCTTGGGGGCTGGGAACCGAGAGTCGGAGACCCAGTACTTC. Its translation: CASSLGAGNRESETQYF. Filled out from reference TRBV5-6 and TRBJ2-5, the complete variable domain reads DAGVTQSPTHLIKTRGQQVTLRCSPKSGHDTVSWYQQALGQGPQFIFQYYEEEERQRGNFPDRFSGHQFPNYSSELNVNALLLGDSALYLCASSLGAGNRESETQYFGPGTRLLVL.

V usage is TRBV20-1 and J usage is TRBJ2-5; possibly TRBD1 for D (5 bases). The CDR3 covers 13 residues. Germline V gives CDR1 DFQATT, CDR2 SNEGSKA (reference sequence). V lost 6 bases, J lost 2 bases, and 13 bases lay in between. CDR3 sequence: CSAFGALQETQYF. Written as DNA, the CDR3 is TGCAGTGCGTTTGGGGCACTGCAAGAGACCCAGTACTTC.

V is TRBV7-2 and J is TRBJ2-1, with 12 positions matching TRBD2. There are 17 residues in the CDR3. CDR1 and CDR2 from the germline V gene are SGHTA and FQGNSA. Unmatched junction bases numbered 4, after V lost 4 bases and J lost 0 bases. Here the CDR3 DNA reads TGTGCCAGCAGCTACCTAGCGGGGGGGCTCTCCTACAATGAGCAGTTCTTC. The encoded protein is CASSYLAGGLSYNEQFF.

Only a few counts were recorded for this clonotype. This chain connects TRBV7-2 to TRBJ2-1; D gene ambiguous. V lost 4 bases and J 3 bases, leaving 13 bases between the germline ends. The CDR3 contains 15 residues. CDR1 is SGHTA and CDR2 is FQGNSA in the germline V gene. The CDR3 DNA follows: TGTGCCAGCAGCTCGGTAGGCGAGATCTACAATGAGCAGTTCTTC. Its translation: CASSSVGEIYNEQFF.

The chain joins TRBV12-3 or TRBV12-4 to TRBJ1-2; possible D gene TRBD1, 5 bases. The CDR3 runs to 13 residues. Trimming took off 5 bases at V and 9 bases at J, with 16 bases between the two ends. The CDR3 loop reads CASSPYPGGSYTF. CDR3 nucleotides: TGTGCCAGCAGTCCCTACCCGGGGGGTAGCTACACCTTC.

V usage is TRBV7-2 and J usage is TRBJ1-4; unclear D gene. Trimming pared 1 base from V and 7 bases from J, leaving 7 bases between. The germline V gene has CDR1 SGHTA and CDR2 FQGNSA. The CDR3 totals 13 residues. For the CDR3, the DNA is TGTGCCAGCAGCTTAGACCCAGCTGAAAAACTGTTTTTT. Residues: CASSLDPAEKLFF.

This sequence joins TRBV7-2 and TRBJ1-2; 8 bases match TRBD1. After removal of 1 base from V and 1 base from J, the junction contained 8 bases not matched to a gene. CDR3 length: 17 residues. Germline assignment: CDR1 SGHTA and CDR2 FQGNSA. The CDR3 sequence is CASSLGTGRILNYGYTF. CDR3 nucleotide sequence: TGTGCCAGCAGCTTAGGGACAGGGCGAATTCTTAACTATGGCTACACCTTC.

In its sample, this clonotype was seen a few times. This chain connects TRBV9 to TRBJ2-1; D possibly corresponds to TRBD2 (5 bases). Germline V gene lookup returns CDR1 SGDLS and CDR2 YYNGEE. This CDR3 comprises 17 residues. V was trimmed by 2 bases and J by 4 bases, leaving 19 bases between them. CDR3 in DNA: TGTGCCAGCAGCGTTACCGCCGGGGTAGCGCAGTACAATGAGCAGTTCTTC. Encoded protein: CASSVTAGVAQYNEQFF.

The CDR3 protein is CASSRSEGFNQPQHF. The CDR3 DNA reads as TGTGCCAGCAGTCGCAGTGAGGGGTTCAATCAGCCCCAGCATTTT. The chain is built from TRBV7-9 and TRBJ1-5; TRBD1 is a possible D gene (5 bases). This CDR3 spans 15 amino acids. V was trimmed by 6 bases and J by 3 bases, leaving 15 bases between them. CDR1 SEHNR and CDR2 FQNEAQ come from the germline V gene (reference sequence).

This chain links TRBV4-3 with TRBJ2-7; weak D call: TRBD2 (7 bases). The CDR3 contains 18 residues. V was clipped by 0 bases and J by 7 bases, with 25 bases between them. Germline CDR1 is LGHNA and CDR2 is YSLEER. The CDR3 spells CASSQEGGGPSYYNEQYF. CDR3 sequence (DNA): TGCGCCAGCAGCCAAGAAGGGGGAGGGCCATCTTACTACAATGAGCAGTACTTC.

V is TRBV12-3 or TRBV12-4 and J is TRBJ2-1; 11 positions match TRBD1. The J call could be wrong; TRBJ2-7 is a better fit for the DNA end. CDR3 length: 15 amino acids. The CDR3 reads CASRTGTGGSNEQYF. The CDR3 region has the DNA TGTGCCAGCAGAACCGGGACAGGGGGGTCAAATGAGCAGTACTTC.

The chain recombines TRBV3-1 with TRBJ2-3; 8 nucleotides match TRBD2. Germline-derived CDR1 and CDR2 are LGHDT and YNNKEL (reference sequence). This CDR3 region has 15 residues. The V and J ends lost 5 bases and 1 base, in that order; junction bases with no gene match: 5. The CDR3 sequence is CASSSGGARTDTQYF. CDR3 nucleotides: TGTGCCAGCAGCTCGGGAGGGGCCCGCACAGATACGCAGTATTTT.

This clonotype was detected a few times. The chain uses TRBV27 and TRBJ1-1; D is perhaps TRBD1 (5 bases). The CDR3 is 15 amino acids. V was pared by 6 bases and J by 0 bases, with 14 bases between. Germline CDR1 is MNHEY and CDR2 is SMNVEV (reference sequence). This CDR3 reads CASREYGAMNTEAFF. The CDR3 DNA reads as TGTGCCAGCAGGGAATACGGGGCTATGAACACTGAAGCTTTCTTT.

V is TRBV18 and J is TRBJ2-3; the match to TRBD2 covers 7 bases. CDR3 length equals 14 residues. With V trimmed by 5 bases and J by 6 bases, 8 bases remained unmatched. The V gene's germline CDR1 is KGHSH and CDR2 LQKENI. The CDR3 coding sequence is TGTGCCAGCTCATCTCGGACTAGGTCCGATACGCAGTATTTT. This sequence encodes CASSSRTRSDTQYF.

The chain links TRBV30 to TRBJ1-4; maybe TRBD1 (5 bases). V lost 7 bases, J lost 8 bases, and 20 bases lay in between. The CDR3 has 14 residues. Germline V CDR1 and CDR2: GTSNPN, SVGIG (reference sequence). The CDR3 here is CALEGKGAGEKLFF. The CDR3 DNA reads TGTGCCTTGGAGGGTAAAGGGGCAGGAGAAAAACTGTTTTTT.

This clonotype was counted ten times or more. This chain uses TRBV12-3 or TRBV12-4 with TRBJ2-5, with unresolved D. This CDR3 comprises 11 residues. With 6 bases removed from V and 5 bases from J, the gap between germline ends came to 7 bases. CDR3 bases: TGTGCCAGCAGCTTCGCCGAGACCCAGTACTTC. This translates into CASSFAETQYF.

The rearrangement links TRBV29-1 to TRBJ2-1; D may match TRBD1 or TRBD2 (5 bases each). The DNA end is more similar to TRBJ2-7, so the J call may be wrong. The CDR3 totals 15 residues. CDR1 and CDR2 (germline): SQVTM, ANQGSEA. The CDR3 region has the DNA TGCAGCGTTGAAGATCCAGGGAGCTCCTACAATGAGCAGTACTTC. Encoded protein: CSVEDPGSSYNEQYF.

The chain combines TRBV7-6 with TRBJ1-1; TRBD1 aligns across 9 bases. The germline V gene encodes CDR1 SGHVS and CDR2 FNYEAQ. This CDR3 spans 18 amino acids. V lost 1 base and J lost 0; bases outside the gene matches: 9. The DNA of the CDR3 is TGTGCCAGCAGCTTAGATTTCCGGGACAGGGCGCTGAACACTGAAGCTTTCTTT. Protein sequence: CASSLDFRDRALNTEAFF.